This TCR beta chain came from a study of patients and donors after allogeneic stem cell transplantation. This clonotype came up a few times. TCRdb passed the RT-PCR reads through MiXCR, listing each CDR3 protein once. The sample lists about 960,000 distinct CDR3 sequences; 15% to 20% were seen once. Trimming took off 7 bases at V and 2 bases at J, with 17 bases between the two ends. Germline CDR1 and CDR2: SNHLY and FYNNEI. CDR3 length equals 15 residues. This chain connects TRBV2 to TRBJ1-2; D may be TRBD1 (6 bases). The sequencing sample was made of blood, either unsorted or a sorted T cell fraction (not recorded which). This clonotype was obtained from a human donor who was either an allogeneic HSCT recipient or a stem cell or donor lymphocyte infusion donor (not recorded which). It is not recorded whose cells these are; they may come from a transplant donor. CDR3 residues: CASTATRQANYGYTF. The CDR3 coding sequence is TGTGCCAGCACCGCGACGAGACAGGCGAACTATGGCTACACCTTC.